One sample yielded the 28 T cell receptor beta chains listed below, sequenced in a study of identical twins. TCRdb re-called the 5' RACE reads through MiXCR, storing one row per CDR3 protein. The table includes under 900,000 distinct CDR3 sequences, 18% detected once. This sample also belongs to another study, concerning T cells expressing NK-cell markers.

The specimen was PBMCs. Receptor source: a woman between 18 and 30 years old in good health.

This clonotype was recorded a few times. CDR3 DNA: TGTGCCAGCAGGGCGCGGACGAGCCTCGGGTCCGGGGAGCTGTTTTTT. Protein sequence: CASRARTSLGSGELFF. V usage is TRBV6-1 and J usage is TRBJ2-2; D is unresolved. CDR1 MNHNS and CDR2 SASEGT come from the germline V gene. The V end was cut by 6 bases, the J end by 6 bases, with 20 bases between. The CDR3 has 16 amino acids.

In nucleotides, the CDR3 is TGTGCCAGCAGTCCCAGACTAGCAGCCCCAGATACGCAGTATTTT. Residues: CASSPRLAAPDTQYF. This chain connects TRBV12-3 or TRBV12-4 to TRBJ2-3; 7 bases match TRBD2. With 5 bases clipped from V and 4 bases from J, the junction kept 9 bases outside the gene matches. The CDR3 runs to 15 residues.

This clonotype was observed a few times. The chain joins TRBV12-3 or TRBV12-4 to TRBJ1-1; D gene uncertain. The CDR3 is 12 amino acids. V lost 0 bases and J lost 11, with 10 bases in between. The CDR3 spells CASSLAATGAFF. The CDR3 coding sequence is TGTGCCAGCAGTTTAGCGGCCACGGGGGCTTTCTTT.

In this sample, this clonotype turned up many times. The chain recombines TRBV18 with TRBJ2-2, with D unresolved. V lost 2 bases, J lost 1 base, and 8 bases lay in between. The germline V gene has CDR1 KGHSH and CDR2 LQKENI. This CDR3 contains 15 residues. The CDR3 loop is CASSPSQQNTGELFF. CDR3 DNA: TGTGCCAGCTCACCATCACAGCAGAACACCGGGGAGCTGTTTTTT.

This chain connects TRBV5-1 to TRBJ2-1; 7 bases agree with TRBD2. Germline V gives CDR1 SGHRS, CDR2 YFSETQ. V lost 2 bases, J lost 4 bases, and 9 bases stayed unmatched. This CDR3 comprises 16 residues. In nucleotides, the CDR3 is TGCGCCAGCAGCTTAGCGGGACTACCGACGTACAATGAGCAGTTCTTC. It translates to CASSLAGLPTYNEQFF.

This rearrangement joins TRBV15 to TRBJ2-3, with 13 bases matching TRBD2. This CDR3 spans 16 amino acids. V dropped 5 bases and J dropped 2; count of bases not matched to a gene: 4. From germline, CDR1 is LNHNV and CDR2 YYDKDF (reference sequence). Here the CDR3 DNA reads TGTGCCACCAGCGGAACTAGCGGGAGGGCCACAGATACGCAGTATTTT. This sequence encodes CATSGTSGRATDTQYF.

This clonotype appeared a few times. V and J are TRBV12-3 or TRBV12-4 and TRBJ2-7; either TRBD1 or TRBD2 may fit D (5 bases each). This CDR3 region has 15 residues. V was pared by 4 bases and J by 1 base, with 14 bases between. CDR3 in DNA: TGTGCCAGCAGTTGGGGCGGGCCGCCTTCCTACGAGCAGTACTTC. Translating it yields CASSWGGPPSYEQYF.

In DNA form, the CDR3 reads TGTGCCAGCAGCTTCCTGATGGGCTACAATGAGCAGTTCTTC. This gives the protein CASSFLMGYNEQFF. The chain links TRBV7-8 to TRBJ2-1, with D hard to call. Germline CDR1 and CDR2: SGHVS and FQNEAQ. This CDR3 region has 14 residues. V was shortened by 3 bases and J by 3 bases, with 9 bases between the two germline ends. The whole variable domain, filled in from reference TRBV7-8 and TRBJ2-1, reads GAGVSQSPRYKVAKRGQDVALRCDPISGHVSLFWYQQALGQGPEFLTYFQNEAQLDKSGLPSDRFFAERPEGSVSTLKIQRTQQEDSAVYLCASSFLMGYNEQFFGPGTRLTVL.

This clonotype was found a few times. The rearrangement joins TRBV24-1 to TRBJ2-1; 11 positions agree with TRBD2. Germline V CDR1 and CDR2: KGHDR, SFDVKD. This CDR3 is built from 15 residues. The V and J ends lost 6 bases and 3 bases, in that order; junction bases with no gene match: 3. CDR3 sequence reads: CATSPSGRYYNEQFF. The CDR3 DNA sequence: TGTGCCACCAGTCCTAGCGGGAGGTACTACAATGAGCAGTTCTTC.

At least ten counts were recorded for this clonotype. The chain joins TRBV12-3 or TRBV12-4 to TRBJ1-2; D is perhaps TRBD1 (6 bases). The CDR3 sequence is 13 residues long. V gave up 7 bases and J gave up 3 bases, with 12 bases separating them. CDR3 sequence (DNA): TGTGCCAGCACCTTAACAGGGTACTATGGCTACACCTTC. It is translated as CASTLTGYYGYTF.

This clonotype turned up a few times. The genes are TRBV12-3 or TRBV12-4 and TRBJ2-7; D perhaps matches TRBD1 (6 bases). V was pared by 5 bases and J by 4 bases, with 18 bases between. The length of the CDR3 is 15 residues. CDR3 DNA sequence: TGTGCCAGCAGTGTAGAGGGACATGAATTTTACGAGCAGTACTTC. Translated: CASSVEGHEFYEQYF.

This clonotype was counted only a few times. V and J are TRBV25-1 and TRBJ2-7; no clear D gene. Germline values: CDR1 MGHDK, CDR2 SYGVNS. The V end was cut by 9 bases, the J end by 3 bases, with 12 bases between. The CDR3 covers 12 residues. The CDR3 loop reads CASGPANYEQYF. The CDR3 nucleotides read TGTGCCAGTGGCCCAGCAAACTACGAGCAGTACTTC.

In its sample, this clonotype was seen a few times. The chain joins TRBV12-3 or TRBV12-4 to TRBJ2-3; 8 bases are a match to TRBD2. After removal of 6 bases from V and 0 bases from J, the junction contained 2 bases not matched to a gene. This CDR3 is 14 amino acids long. Here the CDR3 reads CASSERGSTDTQYF. CDR3 sequence (DNA): TGTGCCAGCAGCGAGCGGGGGAGCACAGATACGCAGTATTTT.

The chain joins TRBV5-6 to TRBJ2-1; TRBD1 might be the D (5 bases). Germline V gene lookup returns CDR1 SGHDT and CDR2 YYEEEE. Trimming shortened V by 3 bases and J by 10 bases, and 11 bases separated the two germline ends. This CDR3 spans 12 amino acids. The CDR3 nucleotides are TGTGCCAGCAGCTGGGGCAGCAGCGAGCAGTTCTTC. As protein: CASSWGSSEQFF. The full variable domain, in which reference TRBV5-6 and TRBJ2-1 provide the parts outside the CDR3, is DAGVTQSPTHLIKTRGQQVTLRCSPKSGHDTVSWYQQALGQGPQFIFQYYEEEERQRGNFPDRFSGHQFPNYSSELNVNALLLGDSALYLCASSWGSSEQFFGPGTRLTVL.

The chain is built from TRBV20-1 and TRBJ1-5; 7 nucleotides match TRBD1. The CDR3 covers 14 residues. V lost 3 bases, J lost 6 bases, and 8 bases stayed unmatched. CDR1 is DFQATT, CDR2 SNEGSKA, per germline (reference sequence). The CDR3 spells CSARGDQGGQPQHF. DNA of the CDR3: TGCAGTGCTAGGGGGGACCAGGGGGGTCAGCCCCAGCATTTT.

The chain couples TRBV20-1 to TRBJ1-1; D gene unclear. CDR1 is DFQATT and CDR2 is SNEGSKA in the germline V gene (reference sequence). The length of the CDR3 is 11 residues. Trimming cost V 6 bases and J 12 bases, with 17 bases left between them. For the CDR3, the DNA is TGCAGTGCGGCGTCGACCCCGCGGTCTTTCTTT. It is translated as CSAASTPRSFF.

Details on this clonotype: Because it lacks the conserved phenylalanine or tryptophan at the end, this CDR3 is likely a read error. This sequence joins TRBV7-9 and TRBJ1-6; D may be TRBD1 (6 bases). Germline CDR1 SEHNR, CDR2 FQNEAQ (reference sequence). The CDR3 runs 16 residues. Trimming took 5 bases from V and 9 from J, leaving 20 bases between them. The CDR3, as DNA: TGTGCCAGCAGCCTCGGCGCAGGGGCTTTCCGTTCACCCCTCCACCTT. It encodes CASSLGAGAFRSPLHL.

CDR3 in DNA: TGTGCCAGCAGTTTATCGGGGCACATCCCCTACGAGCAGTACTTC. Encoded protein: CASSLSGHIPYEQYF. The chain is built from TRBV27 and TRBJ2-7, with D maybe TRBD1 (5 bases). The CDR3 is made up of 15 amino acids. V lost 0 bases and J lost 2, with 11 bases in between. Germline CDR1 MNHEY, CDR2 SMNVEV (reference sequence).

The chain combines TRBV20-1 with TRBJ2-1, with 11 nucleotides matching TRBD2. Trimming took 5 bases from V and 8 from J; bases not matched to a gene: 11. The CDR3 extends over 15 amino acids. Germline values: CDR1 DFQATT, CDR2 SNEGSKA (reference sequence). The CDR3 DNA is TGCAGTGCTCGCCGTACTAGCGGGGGCTGGCATGAGCAGTTCTTC. Encoded protein: CSARRTSGGWHEQFF.

There are many counts of this clonotype. The V and J genes are TRBV3-1 and TRBJ2-7; 7 bases map to TRBD1. The CDR3 totals 14 residues. V shed 4 bases, J shed 0 bases, and the junction held 3 bases outside the gene matches. Looked up from germline, CDR1 is LGHDT and CDR2 is YNNKEL (reference sequence). The CDR3 bases are TGTGCCAGCAGCCGAAGGGACAGCTCCTACGAGCAGTACTTC. It is translated as CASSRRDSSYEQYF.

This chain joins TRBV5-4 and TRBJ1-4; D remains unclear. The CDR3 spans 14 residues. Trimming took off 4 bases at V and 5 bases at J, with 12 bases between the two ends. The V gene's germline CDR1 is SGHNT and CDR2 YYREEE (reference sequence). CDR3 bases: TGTGCCAGCAGCATACACCCGGCGAATGAAAAACTGTTTTTT. Encoded protein: CASSIHPANEKLFF.

In this sample, this clonotype turned up a few times. V and J are TRBV13 and TRBJ2-4; D perhaps matches TRBD1 (5 bases). V dropped 6 bases and J dropped 0 bases, with 12 bases sitting between them. Germline V gene lookup returns CDR1 PRHDT and CDR2 FYEKMQ (reference sequence). The CDR3 length is 15 residues. In DNA form, the CDR3 reads TGTGCCAGCAGAGCTAAAGGGGTAGCCAAAAACATTCAGTACTTC. Translation: CASRAKGVAKNIQYF.

This clonotype was counted a few times. The chain uses TRBV5-1 and TRBJ1-4; D gene unclear. The length of the CDR3 is 18 residues. V lost 4 bases and J lost 6, with 25 bases in between. CDR1 is SGHRS, CDR2 YFSETQ, per germline. In nucleotides, the CDR3 is TGCGCCAGCAGCCTGGGATCGCGGCAGGCCAATCGGGATGAAAAACTGTTTTTT. It specifies CASSLGSRQANRDEKLFF.

This clonotype has a handful of counts. The chain uses TRBV5-1 and TRBJ2-7; 9 nucleotides agree with TRBD1. Germline CDR1 is SGHRS and CDR2 is YFSETQ. With V trimmed by 1 base and J by 1 base, 3 bases remained unmatched. The CDR3 covers 15 residues. The CDR3 nucleotides read TGCGCCAGCAGCTTGACAGGGGGCGCATCCTACGAGCAGTACTTC. The encoded protein is CASSLTGGASYEQYF.

This clonotype was seen only a few times. The chain recombines TRBV5-5 with TRBJ2-4; D tentatively reads TRBD1 or TRBD2 (5 bases each). Between the trimmed V and J ends, which lost 1 base and 1 base, there was a span of 6 bases. The V gene's germline CDR1 is SGHKS and CDR2 YYEKEE (reference sequence). The CDR3 loop spans 14 amino acids. The CDR3 sequence is CASSLRGAKNIQYF. CDR3 DNA: TGTGCCAGCAGCTTGCGGGGCGCCAAAAACATTCAGTACTTC.

A few counts support this clonotype. This chain links TRBV3-1 with TRBJ2-7; D may match TRBD1 or TRBD2 (5 bases each). This CDR3 has 13 residues. Germline CDR1 LGHDT, CDR2 YNNKEL (reference sequence). Trimming removed 4 bases at V and 5 bases at J, with 12 bases between. The CDR3 loop is CASSRPGGDEQYF. The CDR3 DNA sequence: TGTGCCAGCAGCCGCCCTGGGGGAGACGAGCAGTACTTC.

The V and J genes are TRBV29-1 and TRBJ2-7; D is uncertain. V shed 6 bases and J shed 6 bases, with 6 bases lying between them. The CDR3 loop spans 9 amino acids. From germline, CDR1 is SQVTM and CDR2 ANQGSEA. DNA for the CDR3: TGCAGCGTCCTCGGCGAGCAGTACTTC. Protein sequence: CSVLGEQYF.

This chain uses TRBV2 with TRBJ2-1; 14 nucleotides agree with TRBD2. V was clipped by 6 bases and J by 9 bases; unmatched bases: 7. The CDR3 is 15 residues long. Germline lookup yields CDR1 SNHLY and CDR2 FYNNEI. CDR3 bases: TGTGCCAGCAGGGCCGGGACTAGCGGGAGTATTGAGCAGTTCTTC. Translation: CASRAGTSGSIEQFF.